The 6 T cell receptor beta chains in this list originate from one sample, sequenced in a study of blood T cell repertoires in COVID-19. Repertoires were generated with immunoSEQ multiplex PCR, while TCRdb's copy carries only in-frame clones and drops some. The sample lists 150,000 to 200,000 clones; 80% to 90% were seen once. Source material: peripheral blood. The receptors here all came from a man aged 70 or older with active or convalescent COVID-19.

The CDR3 DNA is TGCGCCAGCAGTCGAGGTGAAAATCAGCCCCAGCATTTT. Protein product: CASSRGENQPQHF. V gene TRBV5-1 combines with J gene TRBJ1-5, with unresolved D. The germline V and J ends were trimmed by 5 bases and 4 bases, with 10 bases remaining between them. This CDR3 comprises 13 residues. The germline V gene has CDR1 SGHRS and CDR2 YFSETQ.

The rearrangement uses TRBV14 and TRBJ2-3; TRBD1 might be the D (5 bases). Germline V gene lookup returns CDR1 SGHDN and CDR2 FVKESK. With 2 bases removed from V and 4 bases from J, the gap between germline ends came to 10 bases. CDR3 length: 14 amino acids. Here the CDR3 DNA reads TGTGCCAGCAGCCAATCTTTAGGGGCAGATACGCAGTATTTT. It translates to CASSQSLGADTQYF.

The V and J genes are TRBV6-5 and TRBJ1-4; 7 bases are shared with TRBD1. J gave up 5 bases and V 2 bases, and 2 bases lay outside the gene matches. Germline lookup yields CDR1 MNHEY and CDR2 SVGAGI. The CDR3 is made up of 14 amino acids. The CDR3 reads CASSYRDRNEKLFF. The CDR3 nucleotides are TGTGCCAGCAGTTACCGGGACAGAAATGAAAAACTGTTTTTT.

As regards this clone: The identical CDR3 is also encoded by other nucleotide sequences in the sample. The chain uses TRBV9 and TRBJ2-5; 8 nucleotides match TRBD1. Per the germline V gene, CDR1 is SGDLS and CDR2 is YYNGEE. Unmatched junction bases numbered 2, after V lost 2 bases and J lost 2 bases. The CDR3 contains 14 residues. The CDR3 here is CASSVGTGQETQYF. The CDR3 DNA reads as TGTGCCAGCAGCGTGGGGACAGGTCAAGAGACCCAGTACTTC.

The V gene is TRBV29-1, the J gene TRBJ1-1; D might be TRBD1 (6 bases). The CDR3 is 13 residues long. V was cut by 7 bases and J by 5 bases, with 17 bases left in between. CDR1 SQVTM and CDR2 ANQGSEA come from the germline V gene. As DNA, the CDR3 is TGCAGCGCCCTTCCTTCCAGGGGAACTGAAGCTTTCTTT. It codes for CSALPSRGTEAFF.

This clone came up a few times. The V call is TRBV25-1, the J call TRBJ1-2, with D unclear. Germline CDR1 and CDR2: MGHDK and SYGVNS. The CDR3 length is 11 residues. V was pared by 5 bases and J by 8 bases, with 9 bases between. CDR3 loop: CASSKTSGYTF. CDR3 nucleotides: TGTGCCAGCAGTAAGACAAGCGGCTACACCTTC.